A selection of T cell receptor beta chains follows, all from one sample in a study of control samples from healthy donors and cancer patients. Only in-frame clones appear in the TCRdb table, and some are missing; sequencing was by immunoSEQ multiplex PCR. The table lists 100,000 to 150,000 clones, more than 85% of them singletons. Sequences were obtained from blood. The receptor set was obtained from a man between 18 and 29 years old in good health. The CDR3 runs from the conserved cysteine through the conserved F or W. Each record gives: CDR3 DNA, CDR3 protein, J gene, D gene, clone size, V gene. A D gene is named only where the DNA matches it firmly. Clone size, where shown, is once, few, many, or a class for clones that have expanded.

TGTGCCAGCAGTGACCGAGGGACAGGCTACCTTACCCACTATGGCTACACCTTC | CASSDRGTGYLTHYGYTF | TRBJ1-2 | TRBD1 | . | TRBV6-1
TGTGCCAGCCGGTTGTTGGGTTTCTATGGCTACACCTTC | CASRLLGFYGYTF | TRBJ1-2 | . | few | TRBV6-5
TGTGCCAGCAGTGTAATCGCCCCGGGAGTAGGTGAGCAGTTCTTC | CASSVIAPGVGEQFF | TRBJ2-1 | . | . | TRBV25-1
TGTGCCACCAGCAGAGATCCGGCCTCCCTTTCCAATCAGCCCCAGCATTTT | CATSRDPASLSNQPQHF | TRBJ1-5 | . | few | TRBV15
TGTGCCAGCAGTTTTCCAGGGGGCGCGGTTTACGAGCAGTACTTC | CASSFPGGAVYEQYF | TRBJ2-7 | TRBD1 | . | TRBV13
TGTGCCAGCAGCCGGGGTGGACTTTCCTCCTACAATGAGCAGTTCTTC | CASSRGGLSSYNEQFF | TRBJ2-1 | . | . | TRBV11-2
TGTGCCAGCAGCTTAAATTCCAACTCTGGAAACACCATATATTTT | CASSLNSNSGNTIYF | TRBJ1-3 | . | once | TRBV7-2
TGTGCCAGCAGCCGTTATCACAGGGGGACAAGCAATCAGCCCCAGCATTTT | CASSRYHRGTSNQPQHF | TRBJ1-5 | TRBD1 | once | TRBV28
TGTGCCAGCAGCTCGGGGAACTATGGCTACACCTTC | CASSSGNYGYTF | TRBJ1-2 | . | . | TRBV11-3
TGTGCCAGCAGCTTACGGGGTGGCCAGCCCCAGCATTTT | CASSLRGGQPQHF | TRBJ1-5 | . | . | TRBV7-3
TGTGCATCTCCAGGGGGGGACACCGGGGAGCTGTTTTTT | CASPGGDTGELFF | TRBJ2-2 | . | . | TRBV30
TGTGCCAGCAGTTTCTTTCGGGGCACAGATACGCAGTATTTT | CASSFFRGTDTQYF | TRBJ2-3 | . | . | TRBV27
TGCGCCAGCAGCCCCACTAGCGGGAGCTCCTACGAGCAGTACTTC | CASSPTSGSSYEQYF | TRBJ2-7 | TRBD2 | . | TRBV5-1
TGTGCCAGCAGCTTACTAGCGGGCTCCTACAATGAGCAGTTCTTC | CASSLLAGSYNEQFF | TRBJ2-1 | TRBD2 | . | TRBV7-9
TGTGCCAGCAGTTCAGGGGGAACTAATGAAAAACTGTTTTTT | CASSSGGTNEKLFF | TRBJ1-4 | TRBD1 | once | TRBV2
TGCGCCAGCAGCTTGGGACAGGGGGTTTACGAGCAGTACTTC | CASSLGQGVYEQYF | TRBJ2-7 | TRBD1 | . | TRBV5-1
TGCGCCAGCAGCTCGCCTGACAGGGTGGGCGGGGAGCTGTTTTTT | CASSSPDRVGGELFF | TRBJ2-2 | TRBD1 | . | TRBV5-1
TGTGCCAGTAGTATCCCCGGACACTCATATAGCAATCAGCCCCAGCATTTT | CASSIPGHSYSNQPQHF | TRBJ1-5 | . | . | TRBV19
TGTGCCAGCAGGGGAACAGGGCCCACTGAAGCTTTCTTT | CASRGTGPTEAFF | TRBJ1-1 | . | . | TRBV28
TGCGCCAGCAGAGAACGGCAGGCCCCCAACGAGCAGTACTTC | CASRERQAPNEQYF | TRBJ2-7 | . | . | TRBV10-2
TGTGCCAGCAGCTTCCGGACAGGGGGAGGCGAAAAACTGTTTTTT | CASSFRTGGGEKLFF | TRBJ1-4 | TRBD1 | . | TRBV7-9
TGTGCCAGCAGTAGAAGCGGGAGGTACAATGAGCAGTTCTTC | CASSRSGRYNEQFF | TRBJ2-1 | TRBD2 | . | TRBV25-1
TGTGCCAGCAGCTCGAATCTGGGCTACGAGCAGTACTTC | CASSSNLGYEQYF | TRBJ2-7 | . | . | TRBV7-2
TGTGCCAGCAGCTTGGTGGGGGGCCCCTACGAGCAGTACTTC | CASSLVGGPYEQYF | TRBJ2-7 | . | . | TRBV5-6
TGTGCCAGCAGTAACGCAGGACGAAGCCCTTCCGATCAGCCCCAGCATTTT | CASSNAGRSPSDQPQHF | TRBJ1-5 | . | . | TRBV6-4
TGCGCCAGCAGCTTGGGAACAGGTGTCAATGAGCAGTTCTTC | CASSLGTGVNEQFF | TRBJ2-1 | . | . | TRBV5-1
TGTGCCAGCTCACCACGGGACAGAATTACAAATCAGCCCCAGCATTTT | CASSPRDRITNQPQHF | TRBJ1-5 | TRBD1 | few | TRBV18
TGTGCCACCAGTGATCCCGGGACGGCGTTTGGCTACACCTTC | CATSDPGTAFGYTF | TRBJ1-2 | . | . | TRBV24-1
TGTGCCAGCAGTGAAGGTGGAAACACCATATATTTT | CASSEGGNTIYF | TRBJ1-3 | . | once | TRBV2
TGCGCCAGCAGCCAAGGCATGACCTCTAACTATGGCTACACCTTC | CASSQGMTSNYGYTF | TRBJ1-2 | . | few | TRBV4-1
TGTGCCAGCTCACCACTTAGGACAGGGGGCGAGCAGTACTTC | CASSPLRTGGEQYF | TRBJ2-7 | TRBD1 | once | TRBV18